This T cell receptor (beta chain) was identified in a study of blood T cell repertoires in COVID-19. The overall study: There were acute and convalescent COVID-19 samples, and they came from the United States, Italy and Spain. Nucleic acid was either cDNA or gDNA, and it came from T cells, B-cell-depleted T cells, or PBMCs.

Participant age was about 18 to 89 years, and participants resided in around 24 US areas. Clinical histories supplied by participants themselves formed the basis of cohort assignment. TCRdb's table, derived via immunoSEQ multiplex PCR, lists solely in-frame clones and lacks some. The sample holds roughly 150,000 clones, approximately 80% seen once. The sequenced sample was PBMCs or T cells enriched from blood (not recorded which). The receptor comes from a man between 70 and 80 years old who had been exposed to COVID-19.

The CDR3 DNA follows: TGCAGTGCTAGTCCCGCGGCCTATTCACCCCTCCACTTT. Residues: CSASPAAYSPLHF. The chain uses TRBV20-1 and TRBJ1-6; unclear D gene. This CDR3 contains 13 residues. Germline values: CDR1 DFQATT, CDR2 SNEGSKA (reference sequence). V was pared by 3 bases and J by 8 bases, with 11 bases between.